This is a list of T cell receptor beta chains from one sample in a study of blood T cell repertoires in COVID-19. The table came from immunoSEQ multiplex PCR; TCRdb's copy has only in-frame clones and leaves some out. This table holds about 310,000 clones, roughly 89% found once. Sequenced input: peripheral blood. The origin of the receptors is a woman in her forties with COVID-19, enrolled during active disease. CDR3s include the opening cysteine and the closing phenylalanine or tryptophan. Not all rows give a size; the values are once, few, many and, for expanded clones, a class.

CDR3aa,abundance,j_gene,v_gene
CASSESAGRGSYNEQFF,NA,TRBJ2-1,TRBV25-1
CASSLGSSYNSPLHF,NA,TRBJ1-6,TRBV5-1
CASSLGAEQYF,NA,TRBJ2-7,TRBV28
CASSLLYRAGGYNYGYTF,once,TRBJ1-2,TRBV28
CASSPNSQGPKAFF,NA,TRBJ1-1,TRBV14
CATSALNNEQFF,NA,TRBJ2-1,TRBV24-1
CASSQAGGWADTQYF,NA,TRBJ2-3,TRBV14
CASSQRLAGGYEQYF,NA,TRBJ2-7,TRBV2
CASSLGRDRKPTNEQFF,NA,TRBJ2-1,TRBV11-3
CASSSPRLTSDSYNEQFF,once,TRBJ2-1,TRBV27
CASSFRGTGGGHTIYF,NA,TRBJ1-3,TRBV27
CASSPTNEQYF,NA,TRBJ2-7,TRBV7-8
CASSGLAGADTQYF,NA,TRBJ2-3,TRBV13
CASSLVQGGAEQYF,few,TRBJ2-7,TRBV7-3
CASSEQGRPEAFF,NA,TRBJ1-1,TRBV28
CASSLVVTSAGELFF,NA,TRBJ2-2,TRBV5-1
CAIKGAGGQDTQYF,NA,TRBJ2-3,TRBV10-3
CASSQDIGGGTYNSPLHF,NA,TRBJ1-6,TRBV4-3
CASSLVKRAPRAQYF,NA,TRBJ2-5,TRBV11-2
CASSFPQGGAVKLFF,NA,TRBJ1-4,TRBV28
CASSEGGQGSYEQYF,NA,TRBJ2-7,TRBV6-1
CATSDASAAKHNEQFF,NA,TRBJ2-1,TRBV24-1